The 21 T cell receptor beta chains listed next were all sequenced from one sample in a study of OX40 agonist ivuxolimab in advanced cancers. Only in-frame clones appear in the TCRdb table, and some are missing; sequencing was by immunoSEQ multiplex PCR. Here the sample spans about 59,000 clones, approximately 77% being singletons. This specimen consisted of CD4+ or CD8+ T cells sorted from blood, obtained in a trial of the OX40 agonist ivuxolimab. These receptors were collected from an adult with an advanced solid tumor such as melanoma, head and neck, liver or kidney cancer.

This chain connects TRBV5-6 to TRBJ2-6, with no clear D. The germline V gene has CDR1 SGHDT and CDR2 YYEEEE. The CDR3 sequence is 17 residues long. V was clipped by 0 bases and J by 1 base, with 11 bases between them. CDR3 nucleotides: TGTGCCAGCAGCTTGGGGGTGGGCGTTTCTGGGGCCAACGTCCTGACTTTC. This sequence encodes CASSLGVGVSGANVLTF.

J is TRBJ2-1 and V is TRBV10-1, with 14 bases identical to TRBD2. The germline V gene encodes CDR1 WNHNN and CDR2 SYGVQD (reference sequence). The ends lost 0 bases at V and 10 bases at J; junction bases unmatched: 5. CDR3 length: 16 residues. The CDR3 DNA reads TGCGCCAGCAGTGAGTCGGGACTAGCGGGAGTAGGAGAGCAGTTCTTC. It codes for CASSESGLAGVGEQFF.

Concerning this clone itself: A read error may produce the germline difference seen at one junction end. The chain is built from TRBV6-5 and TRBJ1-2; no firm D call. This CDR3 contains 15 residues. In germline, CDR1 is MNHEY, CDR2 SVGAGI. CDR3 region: CASSSPGSPDYGHTF. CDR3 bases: TGTGCCAGCAGTTCTCCGGGATCCCCGGACTATGGCCACACCTTC.

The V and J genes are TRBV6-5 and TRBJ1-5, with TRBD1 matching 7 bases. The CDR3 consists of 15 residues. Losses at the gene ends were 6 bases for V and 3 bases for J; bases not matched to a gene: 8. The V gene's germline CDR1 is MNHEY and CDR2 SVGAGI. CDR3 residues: CASRRQGLNNQPQHF. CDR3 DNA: TGTGCCAGCAGACGACAGGGATTAAACAATCAGCCCCAGCATTTT.

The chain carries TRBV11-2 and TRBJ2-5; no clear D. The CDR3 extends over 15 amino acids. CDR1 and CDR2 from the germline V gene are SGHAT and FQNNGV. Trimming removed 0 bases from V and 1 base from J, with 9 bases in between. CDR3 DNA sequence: TGTGCCAGCAGCTTAGATGGTAGGGTCCAAGAGACCCAGTACTTC. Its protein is CASSLDGRVQETQYF.

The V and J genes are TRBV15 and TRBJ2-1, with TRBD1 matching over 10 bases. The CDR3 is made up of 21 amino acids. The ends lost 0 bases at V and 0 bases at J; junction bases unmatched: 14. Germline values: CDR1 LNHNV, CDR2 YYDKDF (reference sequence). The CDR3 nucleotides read TGTGCCACCAGCAGAGAAGAGACAGGGGGCAGTTTTGGTAGCTCCTACAATGAGCAGTTCTTC. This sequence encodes CATSREETGGSFGSSYNEQFF. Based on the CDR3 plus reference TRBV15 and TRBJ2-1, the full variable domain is DAMVIQNPRYQVTQFGKPVTLSCSQTLNHNVMYWYQQKSSQAPKLLFHYYDKDFNNEADTPDNFQSRRPNTSFCFLDIRSPGLGDTAMYLCATSREETGGSFGSSYNEQFFGPGTRLTVL.

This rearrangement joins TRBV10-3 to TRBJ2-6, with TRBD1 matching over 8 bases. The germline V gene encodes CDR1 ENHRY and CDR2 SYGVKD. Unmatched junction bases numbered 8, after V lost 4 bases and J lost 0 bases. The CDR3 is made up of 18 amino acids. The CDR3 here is CAISGNGQGSSGANVLTF. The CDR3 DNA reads TGTGCCATCAGTGGCAATGGACAGGGAAGCTCTGGGGCCAACGTCCTGACTTTC.

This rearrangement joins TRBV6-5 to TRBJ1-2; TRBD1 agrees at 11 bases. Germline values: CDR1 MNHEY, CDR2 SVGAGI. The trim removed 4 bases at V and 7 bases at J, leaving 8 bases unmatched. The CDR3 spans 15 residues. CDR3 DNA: TGTGCCAGCAGTTTCCTAGGACAGGGGGCGCGTGGCTACACCTTC. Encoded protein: CASSFLGQGARGYTF.

The DNA for the CDR3 is TGCGCCAGCAGCTCCACCCAGCAGGGGGTCCTGAATGAGCAGTTCTTC. Translating it yields CASSSTQQGVLNEQFF. The rearrangement uses TRBV5-1 and TRBJ2-1, with 7 bases fitting TRBD1. Germline lookup yields CDR1 SGHRS and CDR2 YFSETQ. This CDR3 spans 16 amino acids. The trim removed 3 bases at V and 7 bases at J, leaving 13 bases unmatched.

In nucleotides, the CDR3 is TGCGCCAGCAGCTTGGAGCAGGGTAGTACAGATACGCAGTATTTT. Translated, it gives CASSLEQGSTDTQYF. The chain combines TRBV5-1 with TRBJ2-3, with D maybe TRBD1 (5 bases). Germline loops: CDR1 SGHRS, CDR2 YFSETQ. CDR3 length: 15 amino acids. V was clipped by 0 bases and J by 3 bases, with 11 bases between them.

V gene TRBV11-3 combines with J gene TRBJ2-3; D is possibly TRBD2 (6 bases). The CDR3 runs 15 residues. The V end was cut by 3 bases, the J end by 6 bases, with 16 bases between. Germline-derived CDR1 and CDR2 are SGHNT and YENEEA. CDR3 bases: TGTGCCAGCAGCTTTTCCGGGACTCAGACGGATACGCAGTATTTT. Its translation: CASSFSGTQTDTQYF.

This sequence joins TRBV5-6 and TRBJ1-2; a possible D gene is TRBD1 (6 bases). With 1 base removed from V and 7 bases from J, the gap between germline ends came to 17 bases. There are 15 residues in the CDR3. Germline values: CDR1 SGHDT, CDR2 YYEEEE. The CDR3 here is CASSLPTGRFGGYTF. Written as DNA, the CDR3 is TGTGCCAGCAGCTTGCCTACAGGGCGTTTTGGTGGCTACACCTTC.

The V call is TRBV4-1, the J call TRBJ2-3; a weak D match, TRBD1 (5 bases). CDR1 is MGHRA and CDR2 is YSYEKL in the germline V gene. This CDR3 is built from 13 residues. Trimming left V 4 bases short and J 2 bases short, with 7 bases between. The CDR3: CASSRQYTDTQYF. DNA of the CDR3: TGCGCCAGCAGCCGACAGTACACAGATACGCAGTATTTT.

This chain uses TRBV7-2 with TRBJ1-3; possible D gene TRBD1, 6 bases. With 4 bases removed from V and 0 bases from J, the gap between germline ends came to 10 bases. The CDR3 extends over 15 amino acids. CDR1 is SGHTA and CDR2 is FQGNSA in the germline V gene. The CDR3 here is CASSSDRFSGNTIYF. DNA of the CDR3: TGTGCCAGCAGCTCCGACAGGTTCTCTGGAAACACCATATATTTT.

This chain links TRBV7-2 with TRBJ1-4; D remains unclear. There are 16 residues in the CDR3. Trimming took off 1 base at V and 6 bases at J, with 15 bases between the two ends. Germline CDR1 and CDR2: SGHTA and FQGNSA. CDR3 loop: CASSLVGGTLYEKLFF. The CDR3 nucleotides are TGTGCCAGCAGCTTAGTCGGCGGTACCCTTTATGAAAAACTGTTTTTT. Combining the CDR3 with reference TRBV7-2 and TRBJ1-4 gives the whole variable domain GAGVSQSPSNKVTEKGKDVELRCDPISGHTALYWYRQSLGQGLEFLIYFQGNSAPDKSGLPSDRFSAERTGGSVSTLTIQRTQQEDSAVYLCASSLVGGTLYEKLFFGSGTQLSVL.

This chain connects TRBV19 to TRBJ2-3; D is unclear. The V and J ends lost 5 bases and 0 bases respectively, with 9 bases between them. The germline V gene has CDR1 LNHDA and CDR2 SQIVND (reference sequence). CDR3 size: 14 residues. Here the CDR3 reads CASSSPDSTDTQYF. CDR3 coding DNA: TGTGCCAGTAGTTCCCCGGACAGCACAGATACGCAGTATTTT.

CDR3 sequence reads: CASSQWDRQGEGDTQYF. For the CDR3, the DNA is TGCGCCAGCAGCCAATGGGATCGACAGGGGGAAGGGGATACGCAGTATTTT. V usage is TRBV4-1 and J usage is TRBJ2-3, with 9 bases lining up with TRBD1. Germline CDR1 and CDR2: MGHRA and YSYEKL. The CDR3 is 17 amino acids. J lost 6 bases, V lost 2 bases, and 12 bases had no gene match.

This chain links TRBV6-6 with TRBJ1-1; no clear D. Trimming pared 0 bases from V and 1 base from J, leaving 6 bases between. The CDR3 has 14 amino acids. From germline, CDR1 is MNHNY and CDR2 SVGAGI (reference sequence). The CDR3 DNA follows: TGTGCCAGCAGTTACTCGGAATCGAACACTGAAGCTTTCTTT. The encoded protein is CASSYSESNTEAFF.

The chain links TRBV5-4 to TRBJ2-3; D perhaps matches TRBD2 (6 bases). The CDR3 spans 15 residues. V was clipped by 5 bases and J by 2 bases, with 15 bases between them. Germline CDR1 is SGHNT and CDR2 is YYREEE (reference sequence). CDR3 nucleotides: TGTGCCAGCAGACGGGACTTTCGATCCACAGATACGCAGTATTTT. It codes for CASRRDFRSTDTQYF.

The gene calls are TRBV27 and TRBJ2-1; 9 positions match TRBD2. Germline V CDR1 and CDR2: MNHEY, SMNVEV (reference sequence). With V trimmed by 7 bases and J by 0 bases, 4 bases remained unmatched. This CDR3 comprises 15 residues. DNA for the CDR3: TGTGCCAGCATCAGCGGGGGGAGCTCCTACAATGAGCAGTTCTTC. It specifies CASISGGSSYNEQFF.

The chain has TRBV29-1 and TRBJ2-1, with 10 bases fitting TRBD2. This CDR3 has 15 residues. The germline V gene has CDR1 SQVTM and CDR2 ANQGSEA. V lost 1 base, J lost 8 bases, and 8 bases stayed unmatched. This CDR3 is CSVEGRAGGPYEQFF. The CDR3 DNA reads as TGCAGCGTTGAAGGTCGAGCGGGAGGGCCTTATGAGCAGTTCTTC.